This T cell receptor beta chain was identified during a study of blood T cells in healthy people across ages. Broader study findings: Older age coincided with a roughly linear decline in TCR beta diversity per million T cells. Higher diversity, along with more naive CD4+ cells, distinguished long-lived donors from aged donors.

Each donor supplied about 9.6 milliliters of peripheral blood. Combining a sample-barcoded 5' primer with a J-beta primer mix, a second PCR ran for roughly 7 to 11 cycles. Each cDNA molecule was tagged by a template-switch adaptor that had 12 random nucleotides. Each CDR3 protein gets one entry after TCRdb re-called the 5' RACE reads with MiXCR. This sample has 650,000 to 1,000,000 distinct CDR3 sequences; about 37% occur once, and the top ten carry 10% to 15%. In regard to this clonotype: Its antigen remains unknown.

The sample was blood. The TCR was taken from a man younger than 35 in good health.

CDR3: CSASGDREPSYNEQYF. Here the CDR3 DNA reads TGCAGTGCTAGTGGGGACAGGGAGCCCTCCTACAATGAGCAGTACTTC. The rearrangement joins TRBV20-1 to TRBJ2-7; 9 bases match TRBD1. V lost 3 bases, J lost 7 bases, and 16 bases stayed unmatched. The CDR3 spans 16 residues. Looked up from germline, CDR1 is DFQATT and CDR2 is SNEGSKA (reference sequence).